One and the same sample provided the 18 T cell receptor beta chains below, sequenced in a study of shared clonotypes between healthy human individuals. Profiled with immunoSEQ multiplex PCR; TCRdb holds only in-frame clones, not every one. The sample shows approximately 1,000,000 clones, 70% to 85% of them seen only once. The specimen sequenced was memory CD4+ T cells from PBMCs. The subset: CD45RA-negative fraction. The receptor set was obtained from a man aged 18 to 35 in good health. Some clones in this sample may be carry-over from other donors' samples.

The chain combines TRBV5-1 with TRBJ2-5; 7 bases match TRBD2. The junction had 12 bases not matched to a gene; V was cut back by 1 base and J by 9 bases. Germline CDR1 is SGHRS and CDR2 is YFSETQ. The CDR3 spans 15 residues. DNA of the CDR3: TGCGCCAGCAGCTTGACTCCAGCGGGGCCCCAGGCCCAGTACTTC. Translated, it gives CASSLTPAGPQAQYF.

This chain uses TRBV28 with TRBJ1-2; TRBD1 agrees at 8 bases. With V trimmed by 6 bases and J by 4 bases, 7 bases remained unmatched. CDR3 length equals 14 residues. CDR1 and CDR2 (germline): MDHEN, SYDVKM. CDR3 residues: CASSPWDRTYGYTF. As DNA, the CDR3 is TGTGCCAGCAGCCCCTGGGACAGGACCTATGGCTACACCTTC.

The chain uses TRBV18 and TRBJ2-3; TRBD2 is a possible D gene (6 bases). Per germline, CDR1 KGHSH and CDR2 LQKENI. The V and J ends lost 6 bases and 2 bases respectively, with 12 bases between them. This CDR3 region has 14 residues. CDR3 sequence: CASSTTRSTDTQYF. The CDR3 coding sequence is TGTGCCAGCTCTACGACTAGGTCCACAGATACGCAGTATTTT.

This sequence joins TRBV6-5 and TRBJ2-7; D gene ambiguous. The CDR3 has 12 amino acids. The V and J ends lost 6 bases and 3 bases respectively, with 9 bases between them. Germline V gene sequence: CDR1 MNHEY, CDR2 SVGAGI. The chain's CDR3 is CASRHALYEQYF. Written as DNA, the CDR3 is TGTGCCAGCAGACACGCCCTCTACGAGCAGTACTTC.

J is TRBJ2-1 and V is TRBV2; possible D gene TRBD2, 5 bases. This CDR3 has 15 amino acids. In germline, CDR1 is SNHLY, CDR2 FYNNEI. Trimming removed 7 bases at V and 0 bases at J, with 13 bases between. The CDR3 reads CASIARLNSYNEQFF. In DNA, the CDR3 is TGTGCCAGCATAGCCCGACTAAACTCCTACAATGAGCAGTTCTTC. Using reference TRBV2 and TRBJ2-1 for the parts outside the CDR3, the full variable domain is EPEVTQTPSHQVTQMGQEVILRCVPISNHLYFYWYRQILGQKVEFLVSFYNNEISEKSEIFDDQFSVERPDGSNFTLKIRSTKLEDSAMYFCASIARLNSYNEQFFGPGTRLTVL.

For the CDR3, the DNA is TGTGCCAGCAGTGAATATCAGGGCTACACCTTC. It specifies CASSEYQGYTF. The chain links TRBV25-1 to TRBJ1-2; no firm D call. This CDR3 contains 11 residues. Trimming removed 0 bases at V and 8 bases at J, with 4 bases between. The germline V gene encodes CDR1 MGHDK and CDR2 SYGVNS.

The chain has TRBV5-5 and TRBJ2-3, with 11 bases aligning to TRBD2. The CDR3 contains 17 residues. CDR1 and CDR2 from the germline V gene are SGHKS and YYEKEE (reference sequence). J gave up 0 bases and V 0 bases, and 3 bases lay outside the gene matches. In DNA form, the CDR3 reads TGTGCCAGCAGCTTGGTAGCGGGAGGGCCAAGCACAGATACGCAGTATTTT. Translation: CASSLVAGGPSTDTQYF. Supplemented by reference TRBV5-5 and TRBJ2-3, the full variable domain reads DAGVTQSPTHLIKTRGQQVTLRCSPISGHKSVSWYQQVLGQGPQFIFQYYEKEERGRGNFPDRFSARQFPNYSSELNVNALLLGDSALYLCASSLVAGGPSTDTQYFGPGTRLTVL.

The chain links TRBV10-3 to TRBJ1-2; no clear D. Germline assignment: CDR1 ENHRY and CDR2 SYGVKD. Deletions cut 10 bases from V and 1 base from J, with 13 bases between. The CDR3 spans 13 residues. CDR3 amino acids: CASTGDFNYGYTF. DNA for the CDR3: TGTGCCAGTACTGGAGACTTTAACTATGGCTACACCTTC.

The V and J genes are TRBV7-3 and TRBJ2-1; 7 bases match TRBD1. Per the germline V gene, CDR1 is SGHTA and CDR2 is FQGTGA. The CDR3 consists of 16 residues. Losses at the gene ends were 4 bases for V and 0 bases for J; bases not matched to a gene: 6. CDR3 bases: TGTGCCAGCAGCTCATCTGGGACAGTCTCCTACAATGAGCAGTTCTTC. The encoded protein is CASSSSGTVSYNEQFF.

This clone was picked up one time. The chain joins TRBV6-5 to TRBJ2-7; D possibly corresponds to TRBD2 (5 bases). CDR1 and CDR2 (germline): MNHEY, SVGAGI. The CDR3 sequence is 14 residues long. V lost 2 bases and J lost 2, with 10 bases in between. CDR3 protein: CASSYGSGAYEQYF. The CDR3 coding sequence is TGTGCCAGCAGTTACGGATCCGGGGCCTACGAGCAGTACTTC.

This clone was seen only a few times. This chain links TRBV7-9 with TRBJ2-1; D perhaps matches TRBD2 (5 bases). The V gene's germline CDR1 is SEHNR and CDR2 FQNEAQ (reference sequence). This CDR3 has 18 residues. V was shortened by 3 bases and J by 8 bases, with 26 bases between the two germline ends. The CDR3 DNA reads TGTGCCAGCAGCTTCACTATATTCTCTGGGCGGGCGAATGATGAGCAGTTCTTC. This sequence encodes CASSFTIFSGRANDEQFF.

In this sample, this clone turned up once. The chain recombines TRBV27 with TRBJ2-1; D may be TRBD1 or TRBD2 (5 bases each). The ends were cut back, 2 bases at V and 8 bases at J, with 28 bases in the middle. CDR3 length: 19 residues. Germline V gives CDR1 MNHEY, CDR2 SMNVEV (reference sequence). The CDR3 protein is CASSLDPTRTRDADDEQFF. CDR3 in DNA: TGTGCCAGCAGTTTAGACCCGACTCGAACCCGGGACGCCGACGATGAGCAGTTCTTC.

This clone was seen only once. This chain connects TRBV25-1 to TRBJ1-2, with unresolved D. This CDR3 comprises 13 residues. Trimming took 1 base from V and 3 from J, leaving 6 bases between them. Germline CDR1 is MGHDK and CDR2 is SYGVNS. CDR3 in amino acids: CASSELMDYGYTF. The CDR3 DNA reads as TGTGCCAGCAGTGAATTAATGGACTATGGCTACACCTTC.

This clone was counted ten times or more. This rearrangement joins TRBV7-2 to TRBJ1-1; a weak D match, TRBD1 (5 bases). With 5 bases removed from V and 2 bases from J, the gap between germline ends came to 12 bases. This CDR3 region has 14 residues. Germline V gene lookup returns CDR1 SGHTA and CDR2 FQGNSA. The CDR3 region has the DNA TGTGCCAGCAGCCATAGACAGTTAAACACTGAAGCTTTCTTT. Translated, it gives CASSHRQLNTEAFF. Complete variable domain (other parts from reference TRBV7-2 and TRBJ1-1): GAGVSQSPSNKVTEKGKDVELRCDPISGHTALYWYRQSLGQGLEFLIYFQGNSAPDKSGLPSDRFSAERTGGSVSTLTIQRTQQEDSAVYLCASSHRQLNTEAFFGQGTRLTVV.

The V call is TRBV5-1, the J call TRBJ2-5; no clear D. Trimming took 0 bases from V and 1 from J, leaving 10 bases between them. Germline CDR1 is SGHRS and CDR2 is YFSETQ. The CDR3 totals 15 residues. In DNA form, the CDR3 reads TGCGCCAGCAGCTTGGAGCCAGGCGTCCAAGAGACCCAGTACTTC. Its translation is CASSLEPGVQETQYF.

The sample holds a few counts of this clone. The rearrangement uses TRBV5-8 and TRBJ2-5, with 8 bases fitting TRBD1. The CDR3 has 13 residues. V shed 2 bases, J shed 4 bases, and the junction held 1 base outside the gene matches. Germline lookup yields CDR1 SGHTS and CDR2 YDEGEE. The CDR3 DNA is TGTGCCAGCAGCTTAGACAGGGGAGAGACCCAGTACTTC. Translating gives CASSLDRGETQYF.

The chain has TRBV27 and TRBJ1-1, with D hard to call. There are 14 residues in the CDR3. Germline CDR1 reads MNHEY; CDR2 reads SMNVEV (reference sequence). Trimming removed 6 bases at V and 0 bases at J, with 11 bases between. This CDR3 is CASRTWGVNTEAFF. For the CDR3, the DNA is TGTGCCAGCAGAACGTGGGGAGTGAACACTGAAGCTTTCTTT.

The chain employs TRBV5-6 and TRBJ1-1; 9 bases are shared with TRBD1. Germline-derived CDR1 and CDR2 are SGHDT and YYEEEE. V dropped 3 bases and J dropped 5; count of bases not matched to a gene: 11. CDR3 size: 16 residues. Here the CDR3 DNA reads TGTGCCAGCAGCTCCAGCTACAGGGGGCGCCGAACTGAAGCTTTCTTT. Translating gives CASSSSYRGRRTEAFF.